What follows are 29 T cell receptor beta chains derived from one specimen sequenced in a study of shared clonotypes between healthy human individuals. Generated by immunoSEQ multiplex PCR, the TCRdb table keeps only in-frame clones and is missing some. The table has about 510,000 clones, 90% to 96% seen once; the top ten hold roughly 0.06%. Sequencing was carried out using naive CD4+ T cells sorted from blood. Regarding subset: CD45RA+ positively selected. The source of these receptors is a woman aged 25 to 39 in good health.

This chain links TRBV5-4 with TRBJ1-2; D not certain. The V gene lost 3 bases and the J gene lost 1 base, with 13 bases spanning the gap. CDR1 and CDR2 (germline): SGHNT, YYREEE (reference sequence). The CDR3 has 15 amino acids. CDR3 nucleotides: TGTGCCAGCAGCTACTTGACTGACAATAACTATGGCTACACCTTC. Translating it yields CASSYLTDNNYGYTF.

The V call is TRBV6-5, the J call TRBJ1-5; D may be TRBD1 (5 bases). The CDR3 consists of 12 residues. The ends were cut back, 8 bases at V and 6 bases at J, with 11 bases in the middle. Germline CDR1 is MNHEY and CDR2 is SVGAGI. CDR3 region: CASSTGRQPQHF. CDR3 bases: TGTGCCAGCTCCACAGGCCGTCAGCCCCAGCATTTT.

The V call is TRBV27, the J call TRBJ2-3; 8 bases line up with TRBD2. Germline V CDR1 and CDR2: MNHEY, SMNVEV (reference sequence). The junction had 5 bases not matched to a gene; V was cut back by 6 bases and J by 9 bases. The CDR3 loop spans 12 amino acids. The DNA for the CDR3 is TGTGCCAGCAGAATCCAGCGGGGGACGCAGTATTTT. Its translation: CASRIQRGTQYF.

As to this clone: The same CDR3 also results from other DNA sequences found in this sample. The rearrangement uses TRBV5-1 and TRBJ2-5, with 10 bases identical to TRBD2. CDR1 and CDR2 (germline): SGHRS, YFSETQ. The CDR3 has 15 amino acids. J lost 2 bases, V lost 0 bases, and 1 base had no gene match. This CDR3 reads CASSLGTSGQETQYF. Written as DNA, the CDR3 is TGCGCCAGCAGCTTGGGGACTAGCGGACAAGAGACCCAGTACTTC.

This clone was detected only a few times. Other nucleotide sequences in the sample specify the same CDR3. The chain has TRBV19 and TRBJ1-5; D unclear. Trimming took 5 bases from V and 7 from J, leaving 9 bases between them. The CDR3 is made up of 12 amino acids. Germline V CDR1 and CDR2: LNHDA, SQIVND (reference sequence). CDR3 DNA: TGTGCCAGTAGTCCGCGTGGGCAGCCCCAGCATTTT. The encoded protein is CASSPRGQPQHF.

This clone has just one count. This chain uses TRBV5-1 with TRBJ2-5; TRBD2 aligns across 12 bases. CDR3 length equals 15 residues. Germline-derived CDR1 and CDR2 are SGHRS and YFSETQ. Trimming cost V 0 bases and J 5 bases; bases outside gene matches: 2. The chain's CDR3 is CASSLASGGAETQYF. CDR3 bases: TGCGCCAGCAGCTTGGCTAGCGGGGGGGCGGAGACCCAGTACTTC.

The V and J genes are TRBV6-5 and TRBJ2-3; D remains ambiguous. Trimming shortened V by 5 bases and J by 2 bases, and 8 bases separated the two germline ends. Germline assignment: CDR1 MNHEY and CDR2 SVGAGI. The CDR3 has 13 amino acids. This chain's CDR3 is CASSPRTTDTQYF. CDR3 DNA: TGTGCCAGCAGTCCCCGGACCACAGATACGCAGTATTTT.

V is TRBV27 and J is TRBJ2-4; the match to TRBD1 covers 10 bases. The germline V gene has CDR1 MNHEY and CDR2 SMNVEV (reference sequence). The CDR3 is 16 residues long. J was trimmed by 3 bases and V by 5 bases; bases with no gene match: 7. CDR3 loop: CASSPGQGRVKNIQYF. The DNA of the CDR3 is TGTGCCAGCAGTCCGGGACAGGGGAGAGTCAAAAACATTCAGTACTTC.

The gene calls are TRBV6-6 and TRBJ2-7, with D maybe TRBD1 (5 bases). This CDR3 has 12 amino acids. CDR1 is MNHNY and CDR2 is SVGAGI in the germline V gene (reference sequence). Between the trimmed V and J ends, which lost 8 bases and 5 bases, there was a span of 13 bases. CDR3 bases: TGTGCCAGCGGCTCAACAGGTAACGAGCAGTACTTC. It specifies CASGSTGNEQYF.

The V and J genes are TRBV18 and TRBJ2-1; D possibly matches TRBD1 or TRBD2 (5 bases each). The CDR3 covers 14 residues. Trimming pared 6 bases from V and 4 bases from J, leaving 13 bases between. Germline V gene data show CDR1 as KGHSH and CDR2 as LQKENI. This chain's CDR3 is CASSPIGGYNEQFF. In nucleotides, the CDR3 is TGTGCCAGCTCCCCTATTGGGGGATACAATGAGCAGTTCTTC.

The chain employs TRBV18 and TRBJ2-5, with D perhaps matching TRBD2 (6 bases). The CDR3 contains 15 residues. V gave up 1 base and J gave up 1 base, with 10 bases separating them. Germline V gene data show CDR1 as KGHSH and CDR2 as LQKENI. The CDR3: CASSPQSGLQETQYF. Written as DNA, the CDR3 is TGTGCCAGCTCACCACAATCGGGACTCCAAGAGACCCAGTACTTC.

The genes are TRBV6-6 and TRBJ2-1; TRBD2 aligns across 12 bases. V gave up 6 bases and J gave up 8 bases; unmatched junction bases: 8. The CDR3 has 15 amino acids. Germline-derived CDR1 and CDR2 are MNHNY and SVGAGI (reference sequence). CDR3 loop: CASSRLAGVVYEQFF. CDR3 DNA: TGTGCCAGCAGCCGACTAGCGGGAGTCGTCTATGAGCAGTTCTTC.

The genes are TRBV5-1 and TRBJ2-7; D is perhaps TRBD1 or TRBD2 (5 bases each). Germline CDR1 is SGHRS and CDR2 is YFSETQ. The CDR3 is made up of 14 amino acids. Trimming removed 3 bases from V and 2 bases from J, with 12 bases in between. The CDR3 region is CASSSRDRTYEQYF. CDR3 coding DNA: TGCGCCAGCAGCTCCCGGGACCGGACCTACGAGCAGTACTTC.

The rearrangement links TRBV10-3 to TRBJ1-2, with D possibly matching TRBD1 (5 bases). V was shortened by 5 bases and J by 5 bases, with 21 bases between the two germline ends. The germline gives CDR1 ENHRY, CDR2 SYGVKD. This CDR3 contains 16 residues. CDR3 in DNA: TGTGCCATCAGTTTCAGGGCTCCACCGACCCATTATGGCTACACCTTC. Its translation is CAISFRAPPTHYGYTF.

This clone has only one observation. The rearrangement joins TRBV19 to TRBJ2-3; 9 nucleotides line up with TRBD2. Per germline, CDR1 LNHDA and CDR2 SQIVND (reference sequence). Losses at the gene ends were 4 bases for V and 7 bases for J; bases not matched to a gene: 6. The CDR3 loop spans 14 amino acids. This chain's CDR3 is CASSNSGSVNTQYF. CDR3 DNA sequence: TGTGCCAGTAGTAATAGCGGGAGTGTTAATACGCAGTATTTT.

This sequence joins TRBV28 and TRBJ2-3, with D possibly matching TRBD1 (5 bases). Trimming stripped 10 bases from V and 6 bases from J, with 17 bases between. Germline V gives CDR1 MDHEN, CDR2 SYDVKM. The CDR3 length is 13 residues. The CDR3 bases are TGTGCCATCGGTACCCCCCACAGGGATACGCAGTATTTT. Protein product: CAIGTPHRDTQYF.

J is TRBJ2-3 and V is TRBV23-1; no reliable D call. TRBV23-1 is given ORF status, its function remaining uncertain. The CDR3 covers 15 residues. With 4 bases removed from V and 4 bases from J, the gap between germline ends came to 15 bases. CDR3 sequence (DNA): TGCGCCAGCAGTCGACGGATCCCTCTTTCAGATACGCAGTATTTT. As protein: CASSRRIPLSDTQYF.

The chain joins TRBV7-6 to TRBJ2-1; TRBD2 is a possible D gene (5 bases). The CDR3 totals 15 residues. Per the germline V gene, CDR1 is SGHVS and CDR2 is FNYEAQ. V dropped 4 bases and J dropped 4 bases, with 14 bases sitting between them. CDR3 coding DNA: TGTGCCAGCAGCTCCCCGGGGTCTAAGTACAATGAGCAGTTCTTC. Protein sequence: CASSSPGSKYNEQFF.

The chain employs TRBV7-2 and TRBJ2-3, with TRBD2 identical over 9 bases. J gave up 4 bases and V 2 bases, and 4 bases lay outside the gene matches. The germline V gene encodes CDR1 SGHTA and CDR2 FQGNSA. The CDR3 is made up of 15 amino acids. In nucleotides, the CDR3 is TGTGCCAGCAGCTTATTGGCGGGAGGGCCAGATACGCAGTATTTT. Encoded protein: CASSLLAGGPDTQYF.

This CDR3 reads CASSQPGQGYYGYTF. The CDR3 nucleotides are TGTGCCAGCAGTCAACCGGGACAGGGGTACTATGGCTACACCTTC. V is TRBV28 and J is TRBJ1-2; the match to TRBD1 covers 10 bases. This CDR3 region has 15 residues. V was pared by 5 bases and J by 3 bases, with 6 bases of the junction left unmatched. Germline V gene sequence: CDR1 MDHEN, CDR2 SYDVKM.

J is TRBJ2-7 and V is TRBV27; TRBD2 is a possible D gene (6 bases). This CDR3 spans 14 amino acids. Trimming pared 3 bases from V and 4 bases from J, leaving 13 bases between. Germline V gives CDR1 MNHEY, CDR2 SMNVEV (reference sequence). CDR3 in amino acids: CASSLGLPPYEQYF. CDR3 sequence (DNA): TGTGCCAGCAGTTTGGGACTCCCGCCGTACGAGCAGTACTTC.

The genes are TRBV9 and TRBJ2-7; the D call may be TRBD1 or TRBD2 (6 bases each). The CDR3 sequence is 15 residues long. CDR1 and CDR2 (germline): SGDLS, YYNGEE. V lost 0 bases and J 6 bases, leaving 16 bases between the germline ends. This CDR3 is CASSVGWGAASEQYF. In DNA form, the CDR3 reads TGTGCCAGCAGCGTAGGATGGGGGGCCGCATCCGAGCAGTACTTC.

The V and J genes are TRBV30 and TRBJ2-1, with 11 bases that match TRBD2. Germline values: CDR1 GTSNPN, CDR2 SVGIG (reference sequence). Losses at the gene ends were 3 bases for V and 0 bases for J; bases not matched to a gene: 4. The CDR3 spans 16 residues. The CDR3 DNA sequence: TGTGCCTGGAGCCAGGGACTAGCGGCCTCCTACAATGAGCAGTTCTTC. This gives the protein CAWSQGLAASYNEQFF.

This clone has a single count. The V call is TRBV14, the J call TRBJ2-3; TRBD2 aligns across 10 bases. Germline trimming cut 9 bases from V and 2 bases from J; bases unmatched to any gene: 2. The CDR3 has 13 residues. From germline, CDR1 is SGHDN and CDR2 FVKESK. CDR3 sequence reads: CASLAGDTDTQYF. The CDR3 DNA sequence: TGTGCCAGTCTAGCGGGAGACACAGATACGCAGTATTTT.

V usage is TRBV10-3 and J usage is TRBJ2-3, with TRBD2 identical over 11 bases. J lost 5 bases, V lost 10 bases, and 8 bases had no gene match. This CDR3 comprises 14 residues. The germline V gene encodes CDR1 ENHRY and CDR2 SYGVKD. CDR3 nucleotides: TGTGCCACCTCCGGGACTAGCGGTGGAGATACGCAGTATTTT. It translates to CATSGTSGGDTQYF.

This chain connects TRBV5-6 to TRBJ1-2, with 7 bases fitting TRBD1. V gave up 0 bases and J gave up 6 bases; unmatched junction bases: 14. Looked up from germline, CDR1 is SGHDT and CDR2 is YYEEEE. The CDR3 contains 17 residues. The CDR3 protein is CASSLDTWAGGRDGYTF. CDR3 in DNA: TGTGCCAGCAGCTTGGATACGTGGGCAGGGGGAAGAGATGGCTACACCTTC. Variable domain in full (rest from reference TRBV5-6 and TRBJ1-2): DAGVTQSPTHLIKTRGQQVTLRCSPKSGHDTVSWYQQALGQGPQFIFQYYEEEERQRGNFPDRFSGHQFPNYSSELNVNALLLGDSALYLCASSLDTWAGGRDGYTFGSGTRLTVV.

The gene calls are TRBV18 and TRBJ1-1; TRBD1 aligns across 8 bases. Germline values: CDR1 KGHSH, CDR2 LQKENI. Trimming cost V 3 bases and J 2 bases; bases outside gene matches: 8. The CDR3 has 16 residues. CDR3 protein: CASSPDRGRKNTEAFF. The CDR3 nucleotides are TGTGCCAGCTCACCCGACAGGGGTCGGAAAAACACTGAAGCTTTCTTT.

CDR3 nucleotides: TGTGCCAGCAGCACAGGGGTGGCGAACGAAAAACTGTTTTTT. Protein sequence: CASSTGVANEKLFF. V gene TRBV6-5 combines with J gene TRBJ1-4; 7 bases fit TRBD1. V lost 6 bases to trimming and J lost 8 bases; unmatched junction nucleotides: 9. This CDR3 has 14 amino acids. CDR1 is MNHEY, CDR2 SVGAGI, per germline.

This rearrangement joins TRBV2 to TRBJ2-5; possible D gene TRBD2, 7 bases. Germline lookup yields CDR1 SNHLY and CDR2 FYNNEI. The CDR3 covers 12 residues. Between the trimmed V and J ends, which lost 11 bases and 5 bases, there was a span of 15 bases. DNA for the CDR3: TGTGCCTTAGGGGGGGCGTGGGAGACCCAGTACTTC. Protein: CALGGAWETQYF.